Presented here are 29 T cell receptor beta chains from one specimen sequenced in a study of shared clonotypes between healthy human individuals. Naive CD8 cells, CD45RO-negative and positively selected for CCR7, excluded terminally differentiated effector memory CD45RA+ cells. Measured with immunoSEQ multiplex PCR; TCRdb has only the in-frame clones, and not every one. The sample includes 2 million to 2.5 million clones, about 94% seen only once; the top ten take about 1.1%. The sample comprised naive CD8+ T cells sorted from blood. These receptors were obtained from a man younger than 30 in good health.

This chain joins TRBV18 and TRBJ2-7; D is perhaps TRBD2 (6 bases). The CDR3 has 18 residues. Looked up from germline, CDR1 is KGHSH and CDR2 is LQKENI. V was clipped by 3 bases and J by 0 bases, with 21 bases between them. The CDR3 region has the DNA TGTGCCAGCTCACCCATGGGGGGTCAGGGTGTATACTCCTACGAGCAGTACTTC. It is translated as CASSPMGGQGVYSYEQYF. The variable domain in full, with the rest retrieved from reference TRBV18 and TRBJ2-7, is NAGVMQNPRHLVRRRGQEARLRCSPMKGHSHVYWYRQLPEEGLKFMVYLQKENIIDESGMPKERFSAEFPKEGPSILRIQQVVRGDSAAYFCASSPMGGQGVYSYEQYFGPGTRLTVT.

The chain is built from TRBV5-4 and TRBJ2-3; no clear D. Between the trimmed V and J ends, which lost 4 bases and 6 bases, there was a span of 9 bases. Germline V gives CDR1 SGHNT, CDR2 YYREEE (reference sequence). The CDR3 has 12 amino acids. CDR3 protein: CASSPPGDTQYF. The CDR3 DNA reads as TGTGCCAGCAGCCCCCCTGGGGATACGCAGTATTTT. The full variable domain, with the rest looked up from reference TRBV5-4 and TRBJ2-3, is ETGVTQSPTHLIKTRGQQVTLRCSSQSGHNTVSWYQQALGQGPQFIFQYYREEENGRGNFPPRFSGLQFPNYSSELNVNALELDDSALYLCASSPPGDTQYFGPGTRLTVL.

Details on this clone: The sample holds other DNA sequences that translate to the same CDR3. The chain couples TRBV6-5 to TRBJ1-2; TRBD1 matches 7 bases. This CDR3 has 14 residues. V lost 0 bases, J lost 5 bases, and 3 bases stayed unmatched. Germline V gives CDR1 MNHEY, CDR2 SVGAGI. For the CDR3, the DNA is TGTGCCAGCAGTTACTCCGAGGGGGCTTATGGCTACACCTTC. This translates into CASSYSEGAYGYTF.

The rearrangement uses TRBV27 and TRBJ1-3; D remains ambiguous. The germline gives CDR1 MNHEY, CDR2 SMNVEV (reference sequence). The CDR3 length is 15 residues. V dropped 8 bases and J dropped 4 bases, with 18 bases sitting between them. The CDR3 sequence: CASEPGRTAGNTIYF. DNA of the CDR3: TGTGCCAGCGAACCGGGCCGAACAGCCGGAAACACCATATATTTT.

The V call is TRBV7-9, the J call TRBJ1-1; D uncertain. V lost 5 bases, J lost 2 bases, and 9 bases lay in between. Germline CDR1 SEHNR, CDR2 FQNEAQ (reference sequence). This CDR3 region has 13 residues. CDR3: CASSPAANTEAFF. The CDR3 region has the DNA TGTGCCAGCAGCCCCGCTGCTAACACTGAAGCTTTCTTT.

The chain has TRBV4-3 and TRBJ2-3, with 7 bases identical to TRBD2. Trimming took 0 bases from V and 5 from J; bases not matched to a gene: 2. The CDR3 loop spans 14 amino acids. Looked up from germline, CDR1 is LGHNA and CDR2 is YSLEER. Here the CDR3 DNA reads TGCGCCAGCAGCCAAGAGGCGGGAGTAGATACGCAGTATTTT. This gives the protein CASSQEAGVDTQYF.

Notes on this clone: This CDR3 is also generated by other DNA sequences in the sample. The chain recombines TRBV9 with TRBJ2-7, with D perhaps matching TRBD1 or TRBD2 (6 bases each). CDR3 length equals 13 residues. Per germline, CDR1 SGDLS and CDR2 YYNGEE. V lost 5 bases to trimming and J lost 1 base, with 10 bases between them. CDR3 sequence (DNA): TGTGCCAGCAGTCAAGGGGGGTCCTACGAGCAGTACTTC. It yields the protein CASSQGGSYEQYF.

This clone came up once. This chain joins TRBV4-1 and TRBJ1-1; D gene unclear. Trimming cost V 0 bases and J 1 base, with 3 bases left between them. The CDR3 extends over 13 amino acids. In germline, CDR1 is MGHRA, CDR2 YSYEKL. In DNA, the CDR3 is TGCGCCAGCAGCCAAGATGCGAACACTGAAGCTTTCTTT. This translates into CASSQDANTEAFF.

As concerns this clone: The sample contains more than one DNA sequence encoding this CDR3. V is TRBV9 and J is TRBJ2-7, with D unclear. The CDR3 contains 13 residues. CDR1 is SGDLS, CDR2 YYNGEE, per germline. Trimming pared 3 bases from V and 3 bases from J, leaving 10 bases between. CDR3 in DNA: TGTGCCAGCAGCGAGGGTCCCTACTACGAGCAGTACTTC. Its protein product is CASSEGPYYEQYF.

The J gene is TRBJ2-3, the V gene TRBV9; a weak D match, TRBD2 (5 bases). V was trimmed by 0 bases and J by 2 bases, leaving 13 bases between them. Germline V CDR1 and CDR2: SGDLS, YYNGEE. This CDR3 spans 16 amino acids. Here the CDR3 DNA reads TGTGCCAGCAGCGTAGAAGAGGGAGCCCCCACAGATACGCAGTATTTT. It is translated as CASSVEEGAPTDTQYF.

V is TRBV7-9 and J is TRBJ2-1; weak D call: TRBD1 (5 bases). Trimming stripped 4 bases from V and 5 bases from J, with 9 bases between. The V gene's germline CDR1 is SEHNR and CDR2 FQNEAQ (reference sequence). The CDR3 totals 13 residues. The CDR3 protein is CASSSLDNNEQFF. For the CDR3, the DNA is TGTGCCAGCAGCTCCCTGGACAACAATGAGCAGTTCTTC.

The chain has TRBV4-1 and TRBJ2-1; 11 positions agree with TRBD1. CDR1 is MGHRA and CDR2 is YSYEKL in the germline V gene. V shed 0 bases, J shed 7 bases, and the junction held 5 bases outside the gene matches. The CDR3 is 16 residues long. For the CDR3, the DNA is TGCGCCAGCAGCCAAGATAGGACAGGGGGCAGTAATGAGCAGTTCTTC. Translated, it gives CASSQDRTGGSNEQFF.

J is TRBJ1-5 and V is TRBV18; D is perhaps TRBD1 (6 bases). Germline values: CDR1 KGHSH, CDR2 LQKENI. V lost 3 bases, J lost 0 bases, and 9 bases lay in between. The CDR3 contains 15 residues. The CDR3: CASSPGTPSNQPQHF. CDR3 nucleotides: TGTGCCAGCTCACCCGGGACACCTAGCAATCAGCCCCAGCATTTT.

The J gene is TRBJ1-6, the V gene TRBV7-9, with a weak D call TRBD1 (5 bases). There are 14 residues in the CDR3. With 5 bases removed from V and 10 bases from J, the gap between germline ends came to 15 bases. Germline V gives CDR1 SEHNR, CDR2 FQNEAQ (reference sequence). CDR3 amino acids: CASSPVTGDSPLHF. The CDR3 nucleotides read TGTGCCAGCAGCCCAGTCACGGGGGACTCACCCCTCCACTTT.

This chain uses TRBV7-9 with TRBJ2-7, with 8 bases aligning to TRBD2. Trimming took 5 bases from V and 1 from J; bases not matched to a gene: 10. Germline V lookup: CDR1 SEHNR, CDR2 FQNEAQ (reference sequence). The CDR3 is 16 amino acids. CDR3 loop: CASSPQAGEASYEQYF. The CDR3 nucleotides read TGTGCCAGCAGCCCGCAAGCGGGAGAAGCGTCCTACGAGCAGTACTTC.

The V call is TRBV29-1, the J call TRBJ2-1; a possible D gene is TRBD1 (6 bases). V lost 4 bases to trimming and J lost 6 bases, with 13 bases between them. Germline-derived CDR1 and CDR2 are SQVTM and ANQGSEA. CDR3 length: 13 residues. CDR3: CSVVPWGLNEQFF. The CDR3 nucleotides read TGCAGCGTTGTACCGTGGGGGCTCAATGAGCAGTTCTTC.

V is TRBV27 and J is TRBJ1-1; D remains ambiguous. CDR3 length: 14 residues. V was pared by 5 bases and J by 8 bases, with 18 bases between. CDR1 MNHEY and CDR2 SMNVEV come from the germline V gene (reference sequence). CDR3 nucleotides: TGTGCCAGCAGTACGCTTATGGCGGGGATGGAAGCTTTCTTT. This translates into CASSTLMAGMEAFF.

The V and J genes are TRBV7-9 and TRBJ2-7, with TRBD2 matching 11 bases. The CDR3 contains 14 residues. Looked up from germline, CDR1 is SEHNR and CDR2 is FQNEAQ (reference sequence). With 5 bases clipped from V and 3 bases from J, the junction kept 3 bases outside the gene matches. The CDR3 region has the DNA TGTGCCAGCAGCGCCGGGACTAGCGGCTACGAGCAGTACTTC. Encoded protein: CASSAGTSGYEQYF.

CDR3 residues: CASSGVAGSYEQYF. Written as DNA, the CDR3 is TGTGCCAGTAGTGGGGTAGCGGGGAGCTACGAGCAGTACTTC. This chain connects TRBV19 to TRBJ2-7; TRBD2 matches at 8 bases. The V and J ends lost 5 bases and 3 bases, in that order; junction bases with no gene match: 6. The CDR3 is 14 residues long. The germline CDR1 and CDR2 sequences are LNHDA and SQIVND (reference sequence).

Here the CDR3 DNA reads TGTGCCAGCAGCTCCCTCCGGACTAGCGGATCGAACACCGGGGAGCTGTTTTTT. Translating gives CASSSLRTSGSNTGELFF. The rearrangement joins TRBV7-8 to TRBJ2-2; 10 nucleotides match TRBD2. Per the germline V gene, CDR1 is SGHVS and CDR2 is FQNEAQ. V lost 4 bases, J lost 0 bases, and 8 bases stayed unmatched. The CDR3 is made up of 18 amino acids.

The genes are TRBV28 and TRBJ1-1; D may be TRBD1 (5 bases). Germline V gene sequence: CDR1 MDHEN, CDR2 SYDVKM. The CDR3 runs to 14 residues. With 5 bases removed from V and 5 bases from J, the gap between germline ends came to 15 bases. The CDR3 region has the DNA TGTGCCAGCAGTCCAGACAGTTTTAGAACTGAAGCTTTCTTT. Protein: CASSPDSFRTEAFF. Drawing the rest from reference TRBV28 and TRBJ1-1, the complete variable domain is DVKVTQSSRYLVKRTGEKVFLECVQDMDHENMFWYRQDPGLGLRLIYFSYDVKMKEKGDIPEGYSVSREKKERFSLILESASTNQTSMYLCASSPDSFRTEAFFGQGTRLTVV.

Turning to this clone: The junction shows a germline mismatch at one end, possibly a read error. The CDR3 coding sequence is TGCGCCAGCAGCTTCGGGGGGAACAGTGAAGCTTTCTTT. It specifies CASSFGGNSEAFF. The chain uses TRBV5-1 and TRBJ1-1; D may be TRBD1 (5 bases). This CDR3 is built from 13 residues. Germline assignment: CDR1 SGHRS and CDR2 YFSETQ.

The chain couples TRBV7-2 to TRBJ1-1; a possible D gene is TRBD1 (5 bases). Germline assignment: CDR1 SGHTA and CDR2 FQGNSA. The V end lost 1 base, the J end lost 0 bases, and 9 bases lay between the germline ends. CDR3 length equals 15 residues. CDR3 sequence (DNA): TGTGCCAGCAGCTTAGAGCCCAGGGTGAACACTGAAGCTTTCTTT. It is translated as CASSLEPRVNTEAFF.

J is TRBJ1-1 and V is TRBV30; D is ambiguous. CDR3 length: 11 amino acids. Germline CDR1 reads GTSNPN; CDR2 reads SVGIG (reference sequence). V gave up 4 bases and J gave up 7 bases, with 10 bases separating them. CDR3 in DNA: TGTGCCTGGAATAGGGAGAGTGAAGCTTTCTTT. This gives the protein CAWNRESEAFF.

The rearrangement uses TRBV25-1 and TRBJ2-7, with a weak D call TRBD2 (5 bases). Trimming took 2 bases from V and 1 from J, leaving 12 bases between them. The CDR3 is made up of 15 amino acids. Germline values: CDR1 MGHDK, CDR2 SYGVNS. This CDR3 reads CASSEGETPSYEQYF. The CDR3 nucleotides are TGTGCCAGCAGTGAAGGGGAGACGCCGTCCTACGAGCAGTACTTC.

This clone appeared a single time. V gene TRBV7-6 combines with J gene TRBJ1-2; 9 bases map to TRBD1. This CDR3 contains 14 residues. Germline assignment: CDR1 SGHVS and CDR2 FNYEAQ. V shed 1 base, J shed 4 bases, and the junction held 1 base outside the gene matches. The CDR3 DNA follows: TGTGCCAGCAGCTTAGAGGGACAGGGCTATGGCTACACCTTC. Translation gives CASSLEGQGYGYTF.

The rearrangement joins TRBV27 to TRBJ1-2, with D unresolved. CDR1 is MNHEY and CDR2 is SMNVEV in the germline V gene (reference sequence). The CDR3 runs 13 residues. Trimming took 2 bases from V and 8 from J, leaving 12 bases between them. The CDR3 protein is CASSLAPLGGYTF. The DNA of the CDR3 is TGTGCCAGCAGTTTAGCCCCCCTGGGAGGCTACACCTTC.

The V and J genes are TRBV7-9 and TRBJ2-1; 10 bases fit TRBD1. This CDR3 spans 15 amino acids. V lost 3 bases and J lost 7; bases outside the gene matches: 6. CDR1 and CDR2 (germline): SEHNR, FQNEAQ (reference sequence). CDR3 residues: CASSFRQGAMNEQFF. The CDR3 DNA reads as TGTGCCAGCAGCTTTAGACAGGGGGCAATGAATGAGCAGTTCTTC.

The J gene is TRBJ2-1, the V gene TRBV7-9; D tentatively reads TRBD1 or TRBD2 (5 bases each). This CDR3 has 17 amino acids. Trimming shortened V by 7 bases and J by 0 bases, and 19 bases separated the two germline ends. Germline CDR1 is SEHNR and CDR2 is FQNEAQ (reference sequence). The CDR3 loop reads CASKDSRVASSYNEQFF. The CDR3 nucleotides read TGTGCCAGCAAAGACTCCAGGGTAGCGAGCTCCTACAATGAGCAGTTCTTC.